The rows below give T cell receptor beta chains drawn from one sample of a study of CD8+ T cells in alopecia areata. Produced via immunoSEQ multiplex PCR; TCRdb's table is partial and in-frame only. The sample yields around 140,000 clones, 75% to 90% seen once. Sequenced material: CD8+ T cells sorted from blood, taken at week 0. Receptors originate from a human donor with alopecia areata. CDR3s include the opening cysteine and the closing phenylalanine or tryptophan. D genes are given only for firm matches. Clone size, where shown, is once, few, many, or a class for clones that have expanded.

V gene,J gene,D gene,clone size,CDR3 protein,CDR3 DNA
TRBV7-9,TRBJ2-1,TRBD1,-,CASSTNRGLTYNEQFF,TGTGCCAGCAGCACAAACAGGGGGCTGACCTACAATGAGCAGTTCTTC
TRBV10-2,TRBJ2-5,-,-,CASSDRGQTTSGEETQYF,TGCGCCAGCAGTGACAGGGGGCAAACGACTAGCGGAGAAGAGACCCAGTACTTC
TRBV29-1,TRBJ2-5,TRBD1,-,CSVEDRGTGPVQYF,TGCAGCGTTGAAGATCGGGGGACAGGGCCTGTTCAGTACTTC
TRBV11-2,TRBJ2-1,TRBD2,once,CASSWSSGRATDEQFF,TGTGCCAGCAGCTGGTCTAGCGGGAGGGCTACGGATGAGCAGTTCTTC
TRBV5-4,TRBJ2-7,TRBD1,-,CASSFGTGGYEQYF,TGTGCCAGCAGCTTCGGGACAGGGGGCTACGAGCAGTACTTC
TRBV6-5,TRBJ2-1,-,-,CASNSGHNEQFF,TGTGCCAGCAACTCAGGGCACAATGAGCAGTTCTTC
TRBV2,TRBJ2-7,TRBD2,-,CASRGTSVSF,TGTGCCAGCAGGGGGACTAGCGTTTCATTC
TRBV7-2,TRBJ2-7,TRBD2,-,CASSLVLAGPVYEQYF,TGTGCCAGCAGCTTAGTGTTAGCGGGGCCCGTCTACGAGCAGTACTTC
TRBV27,TRBJ2-5,-,-,CASSLGTQETQYF,TGTGCCAGCAGTCTAGGGACCCAAGAGACCCAGTACTTC
TRBV29-1,TRBJ2-7,-,-,CSVTAGSTYEQYF,TGCAGCGTTACCGCCGGATCAACCTACGAGCAGTACTTC
TRBV7-9,TRBJ2-7,-,-,CASRRASSYEQYF,TGTGCCAGCAGGCGGGCGAGCTCCTACGAGCAGTACTTC
TRBV15,TRBJ2-7,TRBD2,-,CATSGTGRAYEQYF,TGTGCCACCAGCGGAACCGGGAGGGCCTACGAGCAGTACTTC
TRBV5-6,TRBJ1-1,TRBD1,-,CASSLSRTGTEAFF,TGTGCCAGCAGCTTGTCTAGGACAGGGACTGAAGCTTTCTTT
TRBV12-5,TRBJ2-1,-,once,CASGLSSGLNNEQFF,TGTGCTAGTGGTTTGTCGAGCGGATTGAACAATGAGCAGTTCTTC